The present TCR beta chain was sequenced within a study of Ad26.COV2.S vaccination and SARS-CoV-2 variants. Study-wide points: CD8+ and CD4+ T cells specific for spike reportedly responded with substantial breadth after vaccination. Greater spike-specific TCR breadth was seen in vaccine recipients than in placebo recipients.

The sample's treatment: roughly 18 received Ad26.COV2.S at low or high dose, single or two shots; 5 received placebo; per-sample allocation not given. The samples date from day 63 after the first vaccine or placebo injection. The germline V and J ends were trimmed by 5 bases and 8 bases, with 12 bases remaining between them. The CDR3 extends over 12 amino acids. CDR1 is SGHTA and CDR2 is FQGTGA in the germline V gene. The data were produced by immunoSEQ multiplex PCR, yet TCRdb's version contains in-frame clones alone and is incomplete. The sample lists roughly 410,000 clones; 83% were seen once. As to this clone: The antigen is unknown.

V gene TRBV7-3 combines with J gene TRBJ1-2; D is unresolved. The sequenced sample was peripheral blood, obtained in a trial of Ad26.COV2.S vaccine versus placebo. The sequence was obtained from a person aged 18 to 65 who received the Ad26.COV2.S COVID-19 vaccine or a placebo. In nucleotides, the CDR3 is TGTGCCAGCAGCCCCAGGACTGGAGGCTACACCTTC. Amino acids: CASSPRTGGYTF.